These 9 T cell receptor beta chains were all obtained from the same sample, sequenced in a study of brain metastases from non-small cell lung cancer. Sequencing was performed with immunoSEQ multiplex PCR; in TCRdb, only in-frame clones are kept and a portion is missing. The table has 2,500 or so clones, 75% to 85% seen once; the top ten hold roughly 5%. The sequenced sample consisted of primary lung tumor tissue. The source is a donor over 35 with non-small cell lung cancer.

The CDR3 loop reads CASSPDVSGRGNTIYF. CDR3 in DNA: TGTGCCAGCAGCCCCGATGTTTCGGGTCGCGGAAACACCATATATTTT. This chain connects TRBV4-2 to TRBJ1-3; D remains unclear. Germline V gives CDR1 LGHNA, CDR2 YNFKEQ. V was trimmed by 4 bases and J by 4 bases, leaving 17 bases between them. The CDR3 is 16 residues long.

The V and J genes are TRBV7-6 and TRBJ2-7, with unresolved D. Per germline, CDR1 SGHVS and CDR2 FNYEAQ. V was shortened by 0 bases and J by 8 bases, with 8 bases between the two germline ends. CDR3 length: 12 amino acids. The CDR3 here is CASSLAANKQYF. DNA of the CDR3: TGTGCCAGCAGCTTAGCGGCAAACAAGCAGTACTTC.

The rearrangement uses TRBV5-1 and TRBJ1-6; 9 bases are shared with TRBD1. The germline CDR1 and CDR2 sequences are SGHRS and YFSETQ. The V gene end was trimmed by 5 bases and the J gene end by 10 bases; junction bases not matched to a gene: 10. The CDR3 contains 15 residues. The CDR3 DNA sequence: TGCGCCAGCAGGATCGGCCCGGACAGGGGCTCACCCCTCCACTTT. Residues: CASRIGPDRGSPLHF.

The J gene is TRBJ1-4, the V gene TRBV5-6; no clear D. CDR1 is SGHDT and CDR2 is YYEEEE in the germline V gene. There are 15 residues in the CDR3. The V and J ends lost 3 bases and 2 bases respectively, with 11 bases between them. CDR3 in amino acids: CASSSTGVTNEKLFF. CDR3 bases: TGTGCCAGCAGCTCCACTGGAGTTACTAATGAAAAACTGTTTTTT.

The gene calls are TRBV6-5 and TRBJ2-3; no firm D call. The germline V and J ends were trimmed by 7 bases and 2 bases, with 4 bases remaining between them. From germline, CDR1 is MNHEY and CDR2 SVGAGI. The CDR3 totals 11 residues. The CDR3 region has the DNA TGTGCCAGCACCTTCACAGATACGCAGTATTTT. It translates to CASTFTDTQYF.

In the case of this clone: Germline is not matched at one junction end, which may reflect a read error. Distinct nucleotide sequences in the sample also encode this CDR3. The chain combines TRBV28 with TRBJ2-7; D ambiguous. The CDR3 is 13 amino acids. CDR1 is MDHEN, CDR2 SYDVKM, per germline. The CDR3 DNA follows: TGTGCCAGCAGTTTTTCCAGATCCTACGAGCAATACTTC. It encodes CASSFSRSYEQYF.

V and J are TRBV19 and TRBJ1-6; D gene ambiguous. Germline V CDR1 and CDR2: LNHDA, SQIVND (reference sequence). V was cut by 1 base and J by 12 bases, with 10 bases left in between. The CDR3 runs 13 residues. The CDR3 DNA is TGTGCCAGTAGTATAGGGAGGATTCAACCCCTCCACTTT. The encoded protein is CASSIGRIQPLHF.

This clone was observed once. The V call is TRBV28, the J call TRBJ1-3; 9 positions agree with TRBD1. There are 16 residues in the CDR3. J gave up 0 bases and V 6 bases, and 6 bases lay outside the gene matches. Per the germline V gene, CDR1 is MDHEN and CDR2 is SYDVKM. CDR3 nucleotides: TGTGCCAGCAGACGTTCGGGACAGGGCTCTGGAAACACCATATATTTT. It is translated as CASRRSGQGSGNTIYF.

This rearrangement joins TRBV28 to TRBJ1-3, with D uncertain. Trimming pared 6 bases from V and 1 base from J, leaving 10 bases between. The CDR3 totals 14 residues. Germline-derived CDR1 and CDR2 are MDHEN and SYDVKM. In DNA form, the CDR3 reads TGTGCCAGCAGCCCGCAGGAATCTGGAAACACCATATATTTT. Its protein is CASSPQESGNTIYF.